This entry lists 31 T cell receptor beta chains sequenced from one sample in a study of cytomegalovirus exposure and HLA in healthy donors. Vbeta (60) and Jbeta (13) primers were used in the PCR. Libraries were prepared by immunoSEQ multiplex PCR; TCRdb keeps only in-frame clonotypes and omits some of them. Among 150,000 to 200,000 clones listed, roughly 77% were seen once. Sequenced sample: PBMCs. The receptors were gathered from a young man in good health and CMV-seropositive.

This clone appeared a single time. The CDR3 DNA reads TGTGCCAGCAGCTCGACAGGTTCGGGGGAGCAGTACTTC. This sequence encodes CASSSTGSGEQYF. The chain links TRBV5-6 to TRBJ2-7; possibly TRBD1 for D (6 bases). Trimming stripped 3 bases from V and 7 bases from J, with 14 bases between. The germline V gene encodes CDR1 SGHDT and CDR2 YYEEEE. CDR3 length: 13 amino acids.

This chain connects TRBV5-1 to TRBJ2-1; a possible D gene is TRBD2 (6 bases). In germline, CDR1 is SGHRS, CDR2 YFSETQ. This CDR3 contains 14 residues. V gave up 5 bases and J gave up 9 bases, with 18 bases separating them. The CDR3 bases are TGCGCCAGCAGTGTAGGACTATCCATATTTGAGCAGTTCTTC. Amino acids: CASSVGLSIFEQFF.

This rearrangement joins TRBV19 to TRBJ1-6, with a tentative D call TRBD1 (6 bases). CDR1 is LNHDA and CDR2 is SQIVND in the germline V gene (reference sequence). Trimming pared 5 bases from V and 10 bases from J, leaving 9 bases between. The CDR3 consists of 12 residues. The DNA for the CDR3 is TGTGCCAGTAGTGCAGGGGAATCACCCCTCCACTTT. Amino acid sequence: CASSAGESPLHF.

CDR3 nucleotides: TGCGCCAGCAGGATATTAGGACAGGGGGTAAATGGCTACACCTTC. Encoded protein: CASRILGQGVNGYTF. The chain links TRBV5-1 to TRBJ1-2; 10 nucleotides agree with TRBD1. There are 15 residues in the CDR3. Germline CDR1 SGHRS, CDR2 YFSETQ. Trimming at V came to 5 bases and at J to 6 bases, leaving 10 bases not matched to a gene.

This clone was counted only a few times. Other nucleotide sequences in the sample specify the same CDR3. The V call is TRBV28, the J call TRBJ1-5, with 7 nucleotides matching TRBD1. CDR3 size: 14 residues. With 5 bases clipped from V and 2 bases from J, the junction kept 3 bases outside the gene matches. The germline gives CDR1 MDHEN, CDR2 SYDVKM. The CDR3 region is CASSVTGGNQPQHF. CDR3 in DNA: TGTGCCAGCAGTGTCACAGGGGGCAATCAGCCCCAGCATTTT.

In this sample, this clone turned up once. The V call is TRBV30, the J call TRBJ2-3, with 9 positions matching TRBD1. The CDR3 is 14 residues long. Trimming at V came to 2 bases and at J to 5 bases, leaving 5 bases not matched to a gene. Per the germline V gene, CDR1 is GTSNPN and CDR2 is SVGIG (reference sequence). Here the CDR3 reads CAWSYGTGLDTQYF. CDR3 DNA sequence: TGTGCCTGGAGTTACGGGACAGGGTTAGATACGCAGTATTTT.

The J gene is TRBJ2-7, the V gene TRBV6-4, with 9 bases that match TRBD2. Germline values: CDR1 MRHNA, CDR2 SNTAGT. This CDR3 has 14 residues. With V trimmed by 4 bases and J by 2 bases, 3 bases remained unmatched. Here the CDR3 DNA reads TGTGCCAGCAGTGTACTAGCGGGCGCCTACGAGCAGTACTTC. As protein: CASSVLAGAYEQYF.

This clone was counted once. The chain carries TRBV7-3 and TRBJ2-7; perhaps TRBD1 as D (7 bases). V dropped 5 bases and J dropped 5 bases, with 13 bases sitting between them. Germline assignment: CDR1 SGHTA and CDR2 FQGTGA. The CDR3 sequence is 13 residues long. DNA of the CDR3: TGTGCCAGCAGCCTATCAGGGGGGAACGAGCAGTACTTC. Translating gives CASSLSGGNEQYF.

This clone appeared a few times. The V gene is TRBV6-5, the J gene TRBJ1-3; D unresolved. From germline, CDR1 is MNHEY and CDR2 SVGAGI. This CDR3 is 16 amino acids long. Trimming stripped 2 bases from V and 0 bases from J, with 11 bases between. CDR3 amino acids: CASSYGSAYSGNTIYF. CDR3 nucleotides: TGTGCCAGCAGTTACGGCAGCGCCTACTCTGGAAACACCATATATTTT.

The V and J genes are TRBV5-1 and TRBJ2-5; the match to TRBD2 covers 8 bases. Germline CDR1 reads SGHRS; CDR2 reads YFSETQ. V dropped 2 bases and J dropped 0; count of bases not matched to a gene: 3. The CDR3 totals 15 residues. CDR3 nucleotide sequence: TGCGCCAGCAGCTTTGCAGCGGGGGACCAAGAGACCCAGTACTTC. This gives the protein CASSFAAGDQETQYF.

This clone was seen just once. The V and J genes are TRBV2 and TRBJ1-6; 7 bases fit TRBD1. This CDR3 spans 15 amino acids. Germline CDR1 and CDR2: SNHLY and FYNNEI. Germline trimming cut 8 bases from V and 3 bases from J; bases unmatched to any gene: 7. DNA for the CDR3: TGTGCCAGCGGGGGAACAGGGGACTATAATTCACCCCTCCACTTT. Translating gives CASGGTGDYNSPLHF.

The J gene is TRBJ2-1, the V gene TRBV30; D not resolved. The germline V gene encodes CDR1 GTSNPN and CDR2 SVGIG (reference sequence). This CDR3 spans 13 amino acids. V dropped 5 bases and J dropped 0 bases, with 8 bases sitting between them. The CDR3: CAWDKSSYNEQFF. The CDR3 DNA reads as TGTGCCTGGGATAAGAGCTCCTACAATGAGCAGTTCTTC. Drawing the rest from reference TRBV30 and TRBJ2-1, the complete variable domain is SQTIHQWPATLVQPVGSPLSLECTVEGTSNPNLYWYRQAAGRGLQLLFYSVGIGQISSEVPQNLSASRPQDRQFILSSKKLLLSDSGFYLCAWDKSSYNEQFFGPGTRLTVL.

The genes are TRBV5-1 and TRBJ2-2; the D gene is possibly TRBD1 (5 bases). Germline values: CDR1 SGHRS, CDR2 YFSETQ. The length of the CDR3 is 16 residues. Deletions cut 1 base from V and 7 bases from J, with 17 bases between. CDR3 residues: CASSLNPQGQGGELFF. The CDR3 DNA sequence: TGCGCCAGCAGCTTGAATCCCCAGGGTCAGGGCGGGGAGCTGTTTTTT.

The chain recombines TRBV28 with TRBJ2-7; 9 bases fit TRBD1. The CDR3 sequence is 14 residues long. The germline CDR1 and CDR2 sequences are MDHEN and SYDVKM. J gave up 3 bases and V 5 bases, and 5 bases lay outside the gene matches. This CDR3 reads CASSGDREVYEQYF. CDR3 bases: TGTGCCAGCAGTGGGGACAGGGAGGTCTACGAGCAGTACTTC.

V is TRBV7-9 and J is TRBJ1-5; D not certain. CDR1 is SEHNR, CDR2 FQNEAQ, per germline (reference sequence). The V and J ends lost 4 bases and 7 bases respectively, with 11 bases between them. This CDR3 is built from 13 residues. CDR3 protein: CASSSAVLQPQHF. The CDR3 nucleotides read TGTGCCAGCAGCTCAGCCGTTCTGCAGCCCCAGCATTTT. Full variable domain (remainder filled in from reference TRBV7-9 and TRBJ1-5): DTGVSQNPRHKITKRGQNVTFRCDPISEHNRLYWYRQTLGQGPEFLTYFQNEAQLEKSRLLSDRFSAERPKGSFSTLEIQRTEQGDSAMYLCASSSAVLQPQHFGDGTRLSIL.

The J gene is TRBJ2-7, the V gene TRBV6-5; maybe TRBD1 (6 bases). V was pared by 4 bases and J by 2 bases, with 15 bases between. The CDR3 is 15 amino acids. CDR1 and CDR2 from the germline V gene are MNHEY and SVGAGI. The CDR3 region is CASSWTTGSAYEQYF. CDR3 in DNA: TGTGCCAGCAGTTGGACAACAGGGTCCGCCTACGAGCAGTACTTC.

The chain couples TRBV4-1 to TRBJ2-2; D is possibly TRBD1 (5 bases). The CDR3 runs to 15 residues. Germline V gene sequence: CDR1 MGHRA, CDR2 YSYEKL. Trimming removed 2 bases from V and 7 bases from J, with 14 bases in between. This chain's CDR3 is CASSQHDDRFGELFF. As DNA, the CDR3 is TGCGCCAGCAGCCAACACGATGACAGATTCGGGGAGCTGTTTTTT.

This clone was counted only a few times. The V call is TRBV14, the J call TRBJ1-5; 7 bases match TRBD1. The germline V gene encodes CDR1 SGHDN and CDR2 FVKESK. The CDR3 is 13 amino acids. The J segment lost 9 bases and the V segment lost 7 bases, leaving 9 bases of the junction unmatched. The CDR3 coding sequence is TGTGCCAGCATGGACAGGATGGATCGGCCCCAGCATTTT. Protein product: CASMDRMDRPQHF.

This chain connects TRBV7-9 to TRBJ2-5, with a tentative D call TRBD2 (5 bases). The CDR3 consists of 12 residues. V lost 3 bases and J 6 bases, leaving 8 bases between the germline ends. CDR1 is SEHNR and CDR2 is FQNEAQ in the germline V gene (reference sequence). The chain's CDR3 is CASSFTRKTQYF. In nucleotides, the CDR3 is TGTGCCAGCAGCTTTACTAGAAAGACCCAGTACTTC.

The chain carries TRBV29-1 and TRBJ1-6; TRBD1 might be the D (6 bases). Germline V CDR1 and CDR2: SQVTM, ANQGSEA. The CDR3 covers 13 residues. The ends were cut back, 7 bases at V and 4 bases at J, with 11 bases in the middle. The CDR3, as DNA: TGCAGCGGCAGGACAGCATATAATTCACCCCTCCACTTT. This sequence encodes CSGRTAYNSPLHF. Based on the CDR3 plus reference TRBV29-1 and TRBJ1-6, the full variable domain is SAVISQKPSRDICQRGTSLTIQCQVDSQVTMMFWYRQQPGQSLTLIATANQGSEATYESGFVIDKFPISRPNLTFSTLTVSNMSPEDSSIYLCSGRTAYNSPLHFGNGTRLTVT.

The V call is TRBV6-5, the J call TRBJ2-1; 8 bases line up with TRBD2. Germline V gene sequence: CDR1 MNHEY, CDR2 SVGAGI. The CDR3 sequence is 15 residues long. V dropped 2 bases and J dropped 1; count of bases not matched to a gene: 1. CDR3 sequence: CASSYVAGSYNEQFF. The CDR3 nucleotides read TGTGCCAGCAGTTACGTAGCGGGGTCCTACAATGAGCAGTTCTTC.

The rearrangement links TRBV7-6 to TRBJ1-2, with TRBD1 matching 7 bases. CDR3 length equals 14 residues. V trimming: 5 bases; J trimming: 3 bases; junction bases outside the gene matches: 6. Germline lookup yields CDR1 SGHVS and CDR2 FNYEAQ. The CDR3 region has the DNA TGTGCCAGCAGCCCAGGCGGGACAGACTATGGCTACACCTTC. Translating it yields CASSPGGTDYGYTF.

This clone was seen a few times. The chain carries TRBV5-1 and TRBJ2-7, with D tentatively TRBD2 (5 bases). Germline assignment: CDR1 SGHRS and CDR2 YFSETQ. The V and J ends lost 7 bases and 0 bases respectively, with 17 bases between them. The CDR3 loop spans 15 amino acids. The CDR3 sequence is CASATGPAGSYEQYF. The CDR3 nucleotides read TGCGCCAGCGCGACCGGGCCCGCGGGCTCCTACGAGCAGTACTTC.

The chain joins TRBV6-6 to TRBJ2-5, with unresolved D. This CDR3 has 16 residues. The V gene lost 1 base and the J gene lost 2 bases, with 14 bases spanning the gap. The germline V gene encodes CDR1 MNHNY and CDR2 SVGAGI (reference sequence). The CDR3 DNA reads as TGTGCCAGCAGTTACTTTCTAGGCCAGATACAAGAGACCCAGTACTTC. It is translated as CASSYFLGQIQETQYF.

The V call is TRBV7-9, the J call TRBJ2-7; perhaps TRBD1 as D (6 bases). Germline values: CDR1 SEHNR, CDR2 FQNEAQ (reference sequence). The CDR3 spans 14 residues. V lost 3 bases and J lost 3, with 12 bases in between. CDR3 residues: CASSFRARGYEQYF. CDR3 nucleotides: TGTGCCAGCAGCTTCCGGGCCAGGGGCTACGAGCAGTACTTC.

The CDR3, as DNA: TGTGCCAGCAGCCCTGAAAGGGGCAGGATTTACGAGCAGTACTTC. It codes for CASSPERGRIYEQYF. The J gene is TRBJ2-7, the V gene TRBV11-2; the D gene is possibly TRBD1 (5 bases). CDR1 and CDR2 (germline): SGHAT, FQNNGV. The CDR3 loop spans 15 amino acids. Trimming stripped 5 bases from V and 4 bases from J, with 18 bases between.

The chain links TRBV14 to TRBJ2-6, with D possibly matching TRBD1 (5 bases). The CDR3 sequence is 19 residues long. Trimming stripped 1 base from V and 1 base from J, with 17 bases between. The germline gives CDR1 SGHDN, CDR2 FVKESK. CDR3 nucleotides: TGTGCCAGCAGCCAAGCGTACGCAGGGTATTATTCTGGGGCCAACGTCCTGACTTTC. Its protein is CASSQAYAGYYSGANVLTF.

This clone occurred once. The J gene is TRBJ1-6, the V gene TRBV7-2, with TRBD1 identical over 8 bases. The CDR3 length is 16 residues. Trimming at V came to 5 bases and at J to 5 bases, leaving 8 bases not matched to a gene. Per germline, CDR1 SGHTA and CDR2 FQGNSA. In nucleotides, the CDR3 is TGTGCCAGCAGCCTCAACGCAGGGGGCAATAATTCACCCCTCCACTTT. It specifies CASSLNAGGNNSPLHF.

V usage is TRBV27 and J usage is TRBJ2-3; 11 bases match TRBD1. Trimming removed 2 bases from V and 7 bases from J; junction bases left unmatched: 11. The germline CDR1 and CDR2 sequences are MNHEY and SMNVEV (reference sequence). This CDR3 is 17 amino acids long. The CDR3 protein is CASSLHPPDRGRHTQYF. The CDR3 DNA sequence: TGTGCCAGCAGTTTACACCCCCCGGACAGGGGGCGGCATACGCAGTATTTT.

This clone has just a few counts. The rearrangement uses TRBV6-6 and TRBJ1-3, with D maybe TRBD1 (5 bases). The CDR3 extends over 15 amino acids. Trimming cost V 7 bases and J 0 bases, with 13 bases left between them. Germline V gene data show CDR1 as MNHNY and CDR2 as SVGAGI (reference sequence). The CDR3 reads CASIQGPLSGNTIYF. In nucleotides, the CDR3 is TGTGCCAGCATCCAGGGCCCCCTCTCTGGAAACACCATATATTTT.

This clone showed up just a few times. V and J are TRBV18 and TRBJ1-2; D is uncertain. CDR1 and CDR2 from the germline V gene are KGHSH and LQKENI. The CDR3 runs 15 residues. The V and J ends lost 2 bases and 0 bases respectively, with 10 bases between them. The CDR3: CASSPGVLANYGYTF. In nucleotides, the CDR3 is TGTGCCAGCTCACCAGGTGTGCTAGCTAACTATGGCTACACCTTC.